Listed here are 22 T cell receptor beta chains from one sample, sequenced in a study of OX40 agonist ivuxolimab in advanced cancers. Profiled with immunoSEQ multiplex PCR; TCRdb holds only in-frame clones, not every one. Of around 100,000 clones listed, 85% to 95% were seen once; the top ten hold approximately 0.58%. The sample was CD4+ or CD8+ T cells sorted from blood, taken in a trial of the OX40 agonist ivuxolimab. These receptors originate from an adult with an advanced solid tumor such as melanoma, head and neck, liver or kidney cancer.

The genes are TRBV5-1 and TRBJ2-7; D not resolved. The germline CDR1 and CDR2 sequences are SGHRS and YFSETQ. V was cut by 3 bases and J by 3 bases, with 22 bases left in between. The CDR3 runs to 17 residues. CDR3 sequence (DNA): TGCGCCAGCAGCTCCGTACCCTCTTCTGGGAAAATCTACGAGCAGTACTTC. Protein product: CASSSVPSSGKIYEQYF.

With regard to this clone: Relative to the germline gene, one junction end is altered; a read error may explain this. The V gene is TRBV2, the J gene TRBJ2-7; 7 positions agree with TRBD2. CDR3 length equals 12 residues. Germline CDR1 reads SNHLY; CDR2 reads FYNNEI. The CDR3 DNA reads TGTGCCAGCAGCGTAGCTAGGCGGGAGCTGTACTTC. Translated: CASSVARRELYF.

This clone occurred once. CDR3 in amino acids: CASSLALGSNQPQHF. CDR3 DNA sequence: TGTGCCAGCAGCTTAGCTCTAGGGAGCAATCAGCCCCAGCATTTT. This chain joins TRBV11-2 and TRBJ1-5; D call uncertain. Germline loops: CDR1 SGHAT, CDR2 FQNNGV. The CDR3 is 15 amino acids. V was shortened by 1 base and J by 1 base, with 8 bases between the two germline ends.

This chain connects TRBV11-2 to TRBJ2-2; 8 nucleotides line up with TRBD2. This CDR3 has 15 residues. The germline gives CDR1 SGHAT, CDR2 FQNNGV. V shed 5 bases, J shed 7 bases, and the junction held 9 bases outside the gene matches. CDR3 residues: CASSTQAGAGGELFF. The CDR3, as DNA: TGTGCCAGCAGCACCCAAGCGGGAGCGGGCGGGGAGCTGTTTTTT.

V usage is TRBV9 and J usage is TRBJ1-3, with D tentatively TRBD1 (5 bases). CDR1 SGDLS and CDR2 YYNGEE come from the germline V gene. The CDR3 consists of 15 residues. V was trimmed by 0 bases and J by 2 bases, leaving 9 bases between them. Written as DNA, the CDR3 is TGTGCCAGCAGCGTAGATGGCAGGGCTGGAAACACCATATATTTT. It encodes CASSVDGRAGNTIYF.

This clone was counted a single time. The DNA for the CDR3 is TGTGCCAGTAGTACGGCCTCACAGATCCAACGGACCTACGAGCAGTACTTC. Protein product: CASSTASQIQRTYEQYF. V is TRBV19 and J is TRBJ2-7; D is uncertain. Germline-derived CDR1 and CDR2 are LNHDA and SQIVND (reference sequence). The V end lost 4 bases, the J end lost 2 bases, and 21 bases lay between the germline ends. This CDR3 is built from 17 residues.

The chain links TRBV7-9 to TRBJ1-5, with 8 bases aligning to TRBD1. CDR3 length equals 14 residues. Germline-derived CDR1 and CDR2 are SEHNR and FQNEAQ (reference sequence). Trimming cost V 6 bases and J 5 bases; bases outside gene matches: 6. The DNA of the CDR3 is TGTGCCAGCAGTCGGACAGGGTACGATCAGCCCCAGCATTTT. Translated, it gives CASSRTGYDQPQHF.

The chain combines TRBV11-3 with TRBJ2-1; D unclear. The V end lost 0 bases, the J end lost 9 bases, and 9 bases lay between the germline ends. The CDR3 consists of 13 residues. Germline CDR1 reads SGHNT; CDR2 reads YENEEA. CDR3 sequence: CASSLDQDGEQFF. The CDR3 DNA follows: TGTGCCAGCAGCTTAGATCAGGACGGTGAGCAGTTCTTC.

V is TRBV28 and J is TRBJ2-5, with 7 bases aligning to TRBD2. There are 13 residues in the CDR3. Trimming took 6 bases from V and 5 from J; bases not matched to a gene: 6. Germline V gene data show CDR1 as MDHEN and CDR2 as SYDVKM. This CDR3 is CASRIGGGETQYF. CDR3 in DNA: TGTGCCAGCAGAATTGGGGGAGGGGAGACCCAGTACTTC.

The gene calls are TRBV5-4 and TRBJ1-4, with D uncertain. V lost 1 base, J lost 5 bases, and 6 bases lay in between. This CDR3 has 13 residues. CDR1 is SGHNT, CDR2 YYREEE, per germline (reference sequence). DNA of the CDR3: TGTGCCAGCAGCTTGTTCTTGAATGAAAAACTGTTTTTT. As protein: CASSLFLNEKLFF.

This rearrangement joins TRBV19 to TRBJ1-2; D remains ambiguous. Germline loops: CDR1 LNHDA, CDR2 SQIVND (reference sequence). V gave up 5 bases and J gave up 7 bases, with 11 bases separating them. The CDR3 spans 12 residues. CDR3 in amino acids: CASSLRSGGYTF. CDR3 coding DNA: TGTGCCAGTAGTCTCCGGTCGGGTGGCTACACCTTC. Supplemented by reference TRBV19 and TRBJ1-2, the full variable domain reads DGGITQSPKYLFRKEGQNVTLSCEQNLNHDAMYWYRQDPGQGLRLIYYSQIVNDFQKGDIAEGYSVSREKKESFPLTVTSAQKNPTAFYLCASSLRSGGYTFGSGTRLTVV.

The chain has TRBV19 and TRBJ2-7; 8 bases map to TRBD2. Germline V lookup: CDR1 LNHDA, CDR2 SQIVND (reference sequence). J lost 5 bases, V lost 0 bases, and 12 bases had no gene match. This CDR3 is built from 17 residues. CDR3 sequence (DNA): TGTGCCAGTAGTATAGACCCCTCTGCCGGGACTAGGAACGAGCAGTACTTC. This gives the protein CASSIDPSAGTRNEQYF.

V gene TRBV4-3 combines with J gene TRBJ1-3, with D uncertain. Trimming shortened V by 4 bases and J by 4 bases, and 5 bases separated the two germline ends. Germline V lookup: CDR1 LGHNA, CDR2 YSLEER. CDR3 size: 12 residues. The CDR3 protein is CASSPTGNTIYF. In DNA, the CDR3 is TGCGCCAGCAGCCCGACAGGAAACACCATATATTTT.

The V and J genes are TRBV4-3 and TRBJ2-2; D gene ambiguous. Trimming took off 3 bases at V and 1 base at J, with 15 bases between the two ends. CDR1 is LGHNA and CDR2 is YSLEER in the germline V gene. This CDR3 contains 17 residues. As DNA, the CDR3 is TGCGCCAGCAGCCACCCCTTGGGCCGGCAGAACACCGGGGAGCTGTTTTTT. This codes for CASSHPLGRQNTGELFF.

This rearrangement joins TRBV5-6 to TRBJ1-4; 8 positions agree with TRBD1. The CDR3 loop spans 14 amino acids. The V segment lost 2 bases and the J segment 8 bases; nucleotides outside the gene matches: 5. CDR1 and CDR2 (germline): SGHDT, YYEEEE. CDR3 amino acids: CASSFGQGGEKLFF. The CDR3 DNA follows: TGTGCCAGCAGCTTCGGACAGGGTGGCGAAAAACTGTTTTTT.

V gene TRBV4-1 combines with J gene TRBJ2-2, with a possible D match to TRBD1 (6 bases). CDR3 length: 18 residues. V lost 4 bases, J lost 2 bases, and 20 bases lay in between. Germline CDR1 reads MGHRA; CDR2 reads YSYEKL. In DNA, the CDR3 is TGCGCCAGCAGCCCCTCCCCGTTGGACAGAAAAAACACCGGGGAGCTGTTTTTT. It codes for CASSPSPLDRKNTGELFF.

The chain couples TRBV9 to TRBJ2-1; TRBD1 matches at 12 bases. The CDR3 is 15 amino acids. CDR1 and CDR2 (germline): SGDLS, YYNGEE. The trim removed 3 bases at V and 9 bases at J, leaving 7 bases unmatched. The CDR3 sequence is CASSEGGTGGVEQFF. The DNA of the CDR3 is TGTGCCAGCAGCGAGGGTGGGACAGGGGGCGTTGAGCAGTTCTTC.

This clone was detected once. The chain couples TRBV14 to TRBJ2-1, with TRBD2 identical over 9 bases. Unmatched junction bases numbered 4, after V lost 0 bases and J lost 7 bases. This CDR3 has 15 amino acids. CDR1 SGHDN and CDR2 FVKESK come from the germline V gene. The CDR3 loop is CASSQDRLAGNEQFF. In DNA form, the CDR3 reads TGTGCCAGCAGCCAAGATAGGCTAGCGGGAAATGAGCAGTTCTTC.

Written as DNA, the CDR3 is TGTGCCAGCAGTCAAAAAACACTGAGGTCTGATGAGCAGTTCTTC. It yields the protein CASSQKTLRSDEQFF. The genes are TRBV27 and TRBJ2-1; D not resolved. CDR1 is MNHEY and CDR2 is SMNVEV in the germline V gene (reference sequence). Trimming took off 5 bases at V and 8 bases at J, with 19 bases between the two ends. CDR3 length: 15 residues.

This clone occurred once. CDR3 region: CASSRQGDSNQPQHF. CDR3 bases: TGTGCCAGCAGTCGACAGGGTGATAGCAATCAGCCCCAGCATTTT. The V call is TRBV6-5, the J call TRBJ1-5, with 7 bases that match TRBD1. V gave up 5 bases and J gave up 0 bases; unmatched junction bases: 4. The CDR3 covers 15 residues. Germline V gene sequence: CDR1 MNHEY, CDR2 SVGAGI.

The V call is TRBV5-1, the J call TRBJ2-7; 9 nucleotides agree with TRBD2. The V gene end was trimmed by 0 bases and the J gene end by 4 bases; junction bases not matched to a gene: 5. This CDR3 has 15 residues. CDR1 and CDR2 from the germline V gene are SGHRS and YFSETQ. CDR3 amino acids: CASSLGAGGPYEQYF. DNA of the CDR3: TGCGCCAGCAGCTTGGGGGCGGGAGGGCCTTACGAGCAGTACTTC.

The chain links TRBV30 to TRBJ2-5, with D perhaps matching TRBD1 (7 bases). Germline CDR1 reads GTSNPN; CDR2 reads SVGIG (reference sequence). The germline V and J ends were trimmed by 2 bases and 0 bases, with 19 bases remaining between them. CDR3 length equals 17 residues. The CDR3 sequence is CAWSPDYRGLYQETQYF. The CDR3 nucleotides read TGTGCCTGGAGTCCGGATTACAGGGGACTGTACCAAGAGACCCAGTACTTC.